Following are 18 T cell receptor beta chains from one sample sequenced in a study of early T cells in non-severe SARS-CoV-2 infection. TCRdb re-called the 5' RACE reads with MiXCR, one entry per CDR3 protein. This table has 50,000 to 60,000 distinct CDR3 sequences, 7% to 8% appearing once. The sequencing input was whole blood. Source of these receptors: an adult who was a healthcare worker with PCR-confirmed SARS-CoV-2 infection or an uninfected control (not recorded which).

This clonotype was recorded a few times. The chain recombines TRBV7-9 with TRBJ2-4, with 11 bases fitting TRBD1. J gave up 2 bases and V 5 bases, and 2 bases lay outside the gene matches. Germline lookup yields CDR1 SEHNR and CDR2 FQNEAQ (reference sequence). The CDR3 totals 15 residues. This CDR3 reads CASSGTGGPKNIQYF. The DNA of the CDR3 is TGTGCCAGCAGCGGGACAGGGGGACCCAAAAACATTCAGTACTTC.

This clonotype was counted only a few times. The chain carries TRBV28 and TRBJ1-1; maybe TRBD1 (5 bases). The V gene lost 6 bases and the J gene lost 5 bases, with 13 bases spanning the gap. This CDR3 has 13 residues. Germline V gene lookup returns CDR1 MDHEN and CDR2 SYDVKM. The chain's CDR3 is CASSPGGRTEAFF. The DNA for the CDR3 is TGTGCCAGCAGCCCTGGGGGTAGGACTGAAGCTTTCTTT. Complete variable domain (other parts from reference TRBV28 and TRBJ1-1): DVKVTQSSRYLVKRTGEKVFLECVQDMDHENMFWYRQDPGLGLRLIYFSYDVKMKEKGDIPEGYSVSREKKERFSLILESASTNQTSMYLCASSPGGRTEAFFGQGTRLTVV.

This clonotype was detected many times. The V and J genes are TRBV7-3 and TRBJ2-2; 9 bases are shared with TRBD2. In germline, CDR1 is SGHTA, CDR2 FQGTGA. V was pared by 4 bases and J by 2 bases, with 5 bases of the junction left unmatched. CDR3 length: 16 residues. The CDR3 region is CASSSRLAVNTGELFF. CDR3 nucleotide sequence: TGTGCCAGCAGCTCCCGACTAGCGGTAAACACCGGGGAGCTGTTTTTT.

This clonotype was picked up many times. The gene calls are TRBV6-5 and TRBJ1-1, with TRBD1 as a possible D gene (5 bases). The CDR3 totals 13 residues. Looked up from germline, CDR1 is MNHEY and CDR2 is SVGAGI. Trimming removed 0 bases from V and 8 bases from J, with 10 bases in between. CDR3 in amino acids: CASSYSRGTEAFF. DNA for the CDR3: TGTGCCAGCAGTTACTCGAGAGGGACCGAAGCTTTCTTT.

This CDR3 reads CASSQDPPSGRYNEQFF. Written as DNA, the CDR3 is TGTGCCAGCAGCCAAGATCCCCCTAGCGGGAGGTACAATGAGCAGTTCTTC. The rearrangement joins TRBV3-1 to TRBJ2-1, with 11 bases fitting TRBD2. J gave up 4 bases and V 0 bases, and 5 bases lay outside the gene matches. Per germline, CDR1 LGHDT and CDR2 YNNKEL (reference sequence). CDR3 size: 17 residues.

The sample holds a few counts of this clonotype. The chain uses TRBV9 and TRBJ2-1, with 10 bases lining up with TRBD1. The trim removed 2 bases at V and 7 bases at J, leaving 6 bases unmatched. The CDR3 runs to 15 residues. Per germline, CDR1 SGDLS and CDR2 YYNGEE. The CDR3 DNA reads as TGTGCCAGCAGCGTTAGACAGGGGGCTACTAATGAGCAGTTCTTC. Its protein product is CASSVRQGATNEQFF. Full variable domain (remainder filled in from reference TRBV9 and TRBJ2-1): DSGVTQTPKHLITATGQRVTLRCSPRSGDLSVYWYQQSLDQGLQFLIQYYNGEERAKGNILERFSAQQFPDLHSELNLSSLELGDSALYFCASSVRQGATNEQFFGPGTRLTVL.

This clonotype has at least ten counts. This chain uses TRBV2 with TRBJ1-1; D is unclear. In germline, CDR1 is SNHLY, CDR2 FYNNEI. The CDR3 totals 17 residues. V was pared by 2 bases and J by 4 bases, with 20 bases between. CDR3: CASSEFYGPEGGTEAFF. In DNA form, the CDR3 reads TGTGCCAGCAGTGAATTCTACGGCCCTGAGGGTGGCACTGAAGCTTTCTTT.

The V gene is TRBV28, the J gene TRBJ2-5; 10 positions match TRBD1. In germline, CDR1 is MDHEN, CDR2 SYDVKM. The CDR3 length is 14 residues. J gave up 5 bases and V 6 bases, and 6 bases lay outside the gene matches. CDR3 region: CASRETGGGETQYF. The CDR3 DNA reads as TGTGCCAGCAGAGAGACAGGGGGCGGTGAGACCCAGTACTTC. Variable domain in full (rest from reference TRBV28 and TRBJ2-5): DVKVTQSSRYLVKRTGEKVFLECVQDMDHENMFWYRQDPGLGLRLIYFSYDVKMKEKGDIPEGYSVSREKKERFSLILESASTNQTSMYLCASRETGGGETQYFGPGTRLLVL.

The chain combines TRBV2 with TRBJ2-1; D is undetermined. This CDR3 is 11 amino acids long. From germline, CDR1 is SNHLY and CDR2 FYNNEI. V gave up 6 bases and J gave up 6 bases, with 6 bases separating them. In DNA form, the CDR3 reads TGTGCCAGCAGACCTACCAATGAGCAGTTCTTC. Translated: CASRPTNEQFF.

The chain recombines TRBV27 with TRBJ1-1; 9 bases line up with TRBD1. CDR3 length: 15 residues. The trim removed 3 bases at V and 0 bases at J, leaving 2 bases unmatched. The germline V gene has CDR1 MNHEY and CDR2 SMNVEV (reference sequence). The CDR3 coding sequence is TGTGCCAGCAGTTTGGGGACAGGGATGAACACTGAAGCTTTCTTT. Its protein product is CASSLGTGMNTEAFF.

In its sample, this clonotype was seen a few times. V and J are TRBV20-1 and TRBJ2-1; 8 bases are a match to TRBD2. The CDR3 consists of 15 residues. The germline V gene has CDR1 DFQATT and CDR2 SNEGSKA (reference sequence). V gave up 1 base and J gave up 7 bases; unmatched junction bases: 9. The CDR3 reads CSARGPSGRGNEQFF. The CDR3 DNA is TGCAGTGCTAGAGGGCCCAGCGGGAGAGGGAATGAGCAGTTCTTC.

This clonotype was seen a handful of times. V usage is TRBV10-3 and J usage is TRBJ2-5; 8 bases are shared with TRBD1. J gave up 4 bases and V 4 bases, and 5 bases lay outside the gene matches. CDR1 ENHRY and CDR2 SYGVKD come from the germline V gene. This CDR3 is built from 14 residues. In DNA form, the CDR3 reads TGTGCCATCAGTGCGGCCGGGACAGGAGAGACCCAGTACTTC. Amino acid sequence: CAISAAGTGETQYF.

This rearrangement joins TRBV14 to TRBJ1-2; no definite D call. The germline V gene encodes CDR1 SGHDN and CDR2 FVKESK. This CDR3 is 14 amino acids long. Trimming stripped 2 bases from V and 1 base from J, with 8 bases between. This CDR3 is CASSQSRGNYGYTF. CDR3 nucleotide sequence: TGTGCCAGCAGCCAATCCCGGGGTAACTATGGCTACACCTTC.

This clonotype was picked up a small number of times. The CDR3 region is CASSGDRVTYNEQFF. The CDR3 DNA is TGTGCCAGCAGCGGAGACAGGGTCACCTACAATGAGCAGTTCTTC. This chain joins TRBV11-1 and TRBJ2-1; TRBD1 aligns across 7 bases. Germline V gene data show CDR1 as SGHAT and CDR2 as FQDESV (reference sequence). The CDR3 is made up of 15 amino acids. V was pared by 5 bases and J by 2 bases, with 6 bases of the junction left unmatched.

V is TRBV7-9 and J is TRBJ1-2; no clear D gene. This CDR3 has 12 residues. The germline V gene has CDR1 SEHNR and CDR2 FQNEAQ (reference sequence). Trimming removed 1 base at V and 7 bases at J, with 7 bases between. This chain's CDR3 is CASSLELAGYTF. DNA for the CDR3: TGTGCCAGCAGCTTAGAATTGGCTGGCTACACCTTC.

A few counts support this clonotype. CDR3 sequence: CASSVGSAEWEKLFF. The CDR3 coding sequence is TGTGCCAGCAGCGTAGGATCAGCAGAATGGGAAAAACTGTTTTTT. The gene calls are TRBV9 and TRBJ1-4; no clear D. Germline V gene sequence: CDR1 SGDLS, CDR2 YYNGEE. Deletions cut 0 bases from V and 8 bases from J, with 14 bases between. This CDR3 region has 15 residues.

This clonotype was observed at least ten times. The chain links TRBV11-2 to TRBJ2-1; possibly TRBD2 for D (6 bases). The length of the CDR3 is 16 residues. The germline V gene has CDR1 SGHAT and CDR2 FQNNGV. Trimming removed 4 bases at V and 0 bases at J, with 13 bases between. CDR3 protein: CASSSSGLTSYNEQFF. For the CDR3, the DNA is TGTGCCAGCAGCTCCAGCGGGCTGACCTCCTACAATGAGCAGTTCTTC.

The chain uses TRBV28 and TRBJ2-1; TRBD1 matches at 11 bases. Germline CDR1 and CDR2: MDHEN and SYDVKM. This CDR3 region has 17 residues. Unmatched junction bases numbered 7, after V lost 4 bases and J lost 2 bases. CDR3 in amino acids: CASSSIGGQGAYNEQFF. CDR3 in DNA: TGTGCCAGCAGTTCGATCGGGGGACAGGGGGCCTACAATGAGCAGTTCTTC.